A single sample is the source of the 22 T cell receptor beta chains below, sequenced in a study of beta chain features in type 1 diabetes. Of the isolated RNA, all was reverse transcribed, and so the sequenced material was expressed TCRB transcripts. Repertoires were generated with immunoSEQ multiplex PCR, while TCRdb's copy carries only in-frame clones and drops some. The data contain 140,000 to 150,000 clones, roughly 10% of them singletons. Material for sequencing was naive CD4+ T cells from blood. These receptor sequences come from a man between 18 and 35 years old in good health.

Concerning this clone: Other DNA variants within this sample encode the same CDR3. J is TRBJ2-5 and V is TRBV2; a possible D gene is TRBD1 (6 bases). Germline loops: CDR1 SNHLY, CDR2 FYNNEI. This CDR3 has 12 amino acids. The V end was cut by 6 bases, the J end by 2 bases, with 7 bases between. DNA for the CDR3: TGTGCCAGCAGCGGACAGCAAGAGACCCAGTACTTC. Translated, it gives CASSGQQETQYF. The whole variable domain, filled in from reference TRBV2 and TRBJ2-5, reads EPEVTQTPSHQVTQMGQEVILRCVPISNHLYFYWYRQILGQKVEFLVSFYNNEISEKSEIFDDQFSVERPDGSNFTLKIRSTKLEDSAMYFCASSGQQETQYFGPGTRLLVL.

The sample holds a few counts of this clone. The chain has TRBV7-2 and TRBJ1-2; no firm D call. Trimming removed 6 bases at V and 5 bases at J, with 10 bases between. This CDR3 is 12 amino acids long. The germline V gene encodes CDR1 SGHTA and CDR2 FQGNSA. CDR3 loop: CASSFSTYGYTF. CDR3 nucleotide sequence: TGTGCCAGCAGTTTTAGCACATATGGCTACACCTTC.

This clone was observed a handful of times. The V call is TRBV5-1, the J call TRBJ2-5, with a possible D match to TRBD1 (5 bases). The V gene lost 4 bases and the J gene lost 4 bases, with 11 bases spanning the gap. The CDR3 covers 13 residues. Germline CDR1 is SGHRS and CDR2 is YFSETQ. Here the CDR3 reads CASSQGSRETQYF. CDR3 in DNA: TGCGCCAGCAGCCAGGGATCCCGAGAGACCCAGTACTTC.

The table lists this clone with a few counts. J is TRBJ2-7 and V is TRBV27; D is perhaps TRBD1 (5 bases). CDR3 size: 13 residues. Germline V gives CDR1 MNHEY, CDR2 SMNVEV (reference sequence). Between the trimmed V and J ends, which lost 2 bases and 1 base, there was a span of 6 bases. CDR3 in DNA: TGTGCCAGCAGTTTAGCAGGGTCCTACGAGCAGTACTTC. It is translated as CASSLAGSYEQYF.

This clone has just a few counts. The V and J genes are TRBV29-1 and TRBJ2-1; 9 nucleotides line up with TRBD2. The CDR3 length is 14 residues. V shed 4 bases and J 5 bases; nucleotides not matched to a gene: 6. Per germline, CDR1 SQVTM and CDR2 ANQGSEA. The CDR3 DNA reads as TGCAGCGTTGTCCGGCTAGCGGGGAACAATGAGCAGTTCTTC. As protein: CSVVRLAGNNEQFF.

This clone was seen only a few times. V is TRBV28 and J is TRBJ1-5; 9 bases map to TRBD1. Per the germline V gene, CDR1 is MDHEN and CDR2 is SYDVKM. The trim removed 11 bases at V and 4 bases at J, leaving 6 bases unmatched. The CDR3 runs 13 residues. As DNA, the CDR3 is TGTGCCTGCGCCGGGACAGGGAATCAGCCCCAGCATTTT. It yields the protein CACAGTGNQPQHF.

The chain couples TRBV11-2 to TRBJ1-2; 7 positions match TRBD1. With V trimmed by 3 bases and J by 8 bases, 6 bases remained unmatched. This CDR3 comprises 13 residues. CDR1 and CDR2 (germline): SGHAT, FQNNGV. The CDR3 region is CASSFEGAQGYTF. The CDR3 coding sequence is TGTGCCAGCAGCTTTGAGGGGGCGCAGGGCTACACCTTC.

This clone was detected a few times. The V gene is TRBV5-4, the J gene TRBJ1-1; TRBD1 is a possible D gene (5 bases). Germline-derived CDR1 and CDR2 are SGHNT and YYREEE (reference sequence). The CDR3 spans 16 residues. V was clipped by 0 bases and J by 8 bases, with 20 bases between them. The CDR3 loop is CASSLGGAEIFKEAFF. In DNA, the CDR3 is TGTGCCAGCAGCTTGGGGGGCGCAGAAATTTTTAAGGAAGCTTTCTTT.

This sequence joins TRBV12-5 and TRBJ2-2; D gene unclear. The CDR3 loop spans 13 amino acids. Germline V gene sequence: CDR1 LGHNT, CDR2 FRNRAP. V lost 3 bases and J 5 bases, leaving 7 bases between the germline ends. This chain's CDR3 is CASGFGWTGELFF. CDR3 nucleotide sequence: TGTGCTAGTGGTTTCGGGTGGACCGGGGAGCTGTTTTTT.

The chain uses TRBV14 and TRBJ1-6; the match to TRBD1 covers 7 bases. The germline gives CDR1 SGHDN, CDR2 FVKESK. V lost 3 bases and J lost 5; bases outside the gene matches: 7. The CDR3 runs 16 residues. Here the CDR3 DNA reads TGTGCCAGCAGCCAGACAGGGCGAGGGAATAATTCACCCCTCCACTTT. Protein: CASSQTGRGNNSPLHF.

This clone was counted a few times. The J gene is TRBJ1-3, the V gene TRBV2, with D possibly matching TRBD1 (6 bases). The CDR3 extends over 15 amino acids. Germline V lookup: CDR1 SNHLY, CDR2 FYNNEI. V dropped 1 base and J dropped 2 bases, with 9 bases sitting between them. CDR3 protein: CASSEDRVPGNTIYF. The CDR3 region has the DNA TGTGCCAGCAGTGAAGACAGGGTACCTGGAAACACCATATATTTT.

This sequence joins TRBV7-3 and TRBJ2-5; the match to TRBD1 covers 8 bases. Germline trimming cut 1 base from V and 2 bases from J; bases unmatched to any gene: 12. From germline, CDR1 is SGHTA and CDR2 FQGTGA. CDR3 length equals 18 residues. The CDR3 region is CASSLNNPGTGIQETQYF. For the CDR3, the DNA is TGTGCCAGCAGCTTAAATAACCCCGGGACAGGAATTCAAGAGACCCAGTACTTC.

The genes are TRBV5-6 and TRBJ1-3; 8 bases agree with TRBD1. Germline V CDR1 and CDR2: SGHDT, YYEEEE. V lost 3 bases to trimming and J lost 1 base; unmatched junction nucleotides: 6. This CDR3 spans 16 amino acids. In DNA form, the CDR3 reads TGTGCCAGCAGCTGGAGGACAGGGTATTCTGGAAACACCATATATTTT. This codes for CASSWRTGYSGNTIYF.

This clone was picked up a small number of times. This chain uses TRBV9 with TRBJ2-7, with TRBD1 matching over 8 bases. Germline CDR1 is SGDLS and CDR2 is YYNGEE. The CDR3 length is 14 residues. The J segment lost 6 bases and the V segment lost 3 bases, leaving 8 bases of the junction unmatched. CDR3 sequence (DNA): TGTGCCAGCAGCGAAAGACAGGGGTTTTCCGAGCAGTACTTC. It codes for CASSERQGFSEQYF.

This clone was recorded at least ten times. The genes are TRBV15 and TRBJ1-6; D is perhaps TRBD1 (5 bases). Germline V gives CDR1 LNHNV, CDR2 YYDKDF (reference sequence). The germline V and J ends were trimmed by 1 base and 10 bases, with 11 bases remaining between them. The CDR3 loop spans 14 amino acids. CDR3 sequence reads: CATSRVGGESPLHF. The DNA of the CDR3 is TGTGCCACCAGCAGAGTGGGGGGAGAGTCACCCCTCCACTTT. The variable domain in full, with the rest retrieved from reference TRBV15 and TRBJ1-6, is DAMVIQNPRYQVTQFGKPVTLSCSQTLNHNVMYWYQQKSSQAPKLLFHYYDKDFNNEADTPDNFQSRRPNTSFCFLDIRSPGLGDTAMYLCATSRVGGESPLHFGNGTRLTVT.

The V gene is TRBV30, the J gene TRBJ2-5; the match to TRBD1 covers 7 bases. V lost 3 bases and J lost 4; bases outside the gene matches: 5. CDR3 length: 13 residues. In germline, CDR1 is GTSNPN, CDR2 SVGIG (reference sequence). As DNA, the CDR3 is TGTGCCTGGAGAGTTTCAGGGGGAGAGACCCAGTACTTC. Amino acid sequence: CAWRVSGGETQYF.

CDR3 nucleotide sequence: TGTGCCAGTAGTACCGGACTAGCGGGCGTTAACAATGAGCAGTTCTTC. Residues: CASSTGLAGVNNEQFF. The chain links TRBV19 to TRBJ2-1; 11 bases agree with TRBD2. The CDR3 contains 16 residues. The germline V gene has CDR1 LNHDA and CDR2 SQIVND (reference sequence). Unmatched junction bases numbered 7, after V lost 4 bases and J lost 5 bases. Using reference TRBV19 and TRBJ2-1 for the parts outside the CDR3, the full variable domain is DGGITQSPKYLFRKEGQNVTLSCEQNLNHDAMYWYRQDPGQGLRLIYYSQIVNDFQKGDIAEGYSVSREKKESFPLTVTSAQKNPTAFYLCASSTGLAGVNNEQFFGPGTRLTVL.

This clone has just a few counts. The chain links TRBV20-1 to TRBJ2-7, with D uncertain. Trimming stripped 5 bases from V and 7 bases from J, with 12 bases between. Germline values: CDR1 DFQATT, CDR2 SNEGSKA (reference sequence). The CDR3 contains 11 residues. This CDR3 is CSASPAEEQYF. The CDR3 coding sequence is TGCAGTGCTTCTCCCGCGGAAGAGCAGTACTTC.

This clone came up a few times. The same CDR3 is also encoded by other DNA sequences in this sample. The rearrangement links TRBV7-8 to TRBJ1-1; D is undetermined. Between the trimmed V and J ends, which lost 5 bases and 1 base, there was a span of 8 bases. CDR3 length: 13 amino acids. Per germline, CDR1 SGHVS and CDR2 FQNEAQ. The CDR3 region is CASSPTGNTEAFF. In DNA, the CDR3 is TGTGCCAGCAGCCCAACCGGGAACACTGAAGCTTTCTTT.

This clone was recorded a few times. The chain has TRBV19 and TRBJ2-7; D perhaps matches TRBD1 (6 bases). The germline V and J ends were trimmed by 5 bases and 2 bases, with 16 bases remaining between them. The CDR3 spans 15 residues. The germline CDR1 and CDR2 sequences are LNHDA and SQIVND (reference sequence). The CDR3 coding sequence is TGTGCCAGTAGTGATCCCCGGGACACAACCTACGAGCAGTACTTC. The encoded protein is CASSDPRDTTYEQYF.

Only a few counts were recorded for this clone. The chain recombines TRBV7-9 with TRBJ2-2, with D tentatively TRBD2 (6 bases). The germline gives CDR1 SEHNR, CDR2 FQNEAQ (reference sequence). The CDR3 is 14 amino acids. V lost 6 bases and J 6 bases, leaving 14 bases between the germline ends. The CDR3 DNA reads as TGTGCCAGCAGTCGCGCGGAGGGTCCCGGGGAGCTGTTTTTT. Translating it yields CASSRAEGPGELFF.

This clone was seen a few times. The genes are TRBV5-1 and TRBJ2-3; 7 bases fit TRBD1. V was pared by 5 bases and J by 3 bases, with 6 bases of the junction left unmatched. The CDR3 has 14 amino acids. Germline CDR1 reads SGHRS; CDR2 reads YFSETQ. The DNA of the CDR3 is TGCGCCAGCAGTAGTCAGGGGGTTACAGATACGCAGTATTTT. Translating it yields CASSSQGVTDTQYF.